This TCR beta chain was sequenced in a study of T cell repertoires in cytomegalovirus infection. Study as a whole: Public TCR beta signatures provided an indication of both CMV infection and a matching HLA type. Whole-study results and caveats: Ex vivo, HLA-C-restricted CMV-specific TCR beta clonotypes prevailed over the rest of the response.

This clonotype was seen many times. Its target is not known. This CDR3 region has 15 residues. CDR1 is SGHTA, CDR2 FQGNSA, per germline. V was cut by 6 bases and J by 7 bases, with 16 bases left in between. TCRdb re-called the reads through MiXCR, storing one row per CDR3 protein. The profile shows about 270,000 distinct CDR3 sequences, 20% to 25% of them singletons. The starting material was cultured PBMCs, obtained from culture after CMV antigen stimulation. The source is a human donor in good health (CMV status not recorded). Some clones in this sample may be carry-over from other donors' samples. The rearrangement uses TRBV7-2 and TRBJ1-6; D is unclear. The CDR3 sequence: CASRPGTGYNSPLHF. CDR3 sequence (DNA): TGTGCCAGCAGACCGGGAACGGGGTACAATTCACCCCTCCACTTT. The variable domain in full, completed from reference TRBV7-2 and TRBJ1-6, reads GAGVSQSPSNKVTEKGKDVELRCDPISGHTALYWYRQSLGQGLEFLIYFQGNSAPDKSGLPSDRFSAERTGGSVSTLTIQRTQQEDSAVYLCASRPGTGYNSPLHFGNGTRLTVT.